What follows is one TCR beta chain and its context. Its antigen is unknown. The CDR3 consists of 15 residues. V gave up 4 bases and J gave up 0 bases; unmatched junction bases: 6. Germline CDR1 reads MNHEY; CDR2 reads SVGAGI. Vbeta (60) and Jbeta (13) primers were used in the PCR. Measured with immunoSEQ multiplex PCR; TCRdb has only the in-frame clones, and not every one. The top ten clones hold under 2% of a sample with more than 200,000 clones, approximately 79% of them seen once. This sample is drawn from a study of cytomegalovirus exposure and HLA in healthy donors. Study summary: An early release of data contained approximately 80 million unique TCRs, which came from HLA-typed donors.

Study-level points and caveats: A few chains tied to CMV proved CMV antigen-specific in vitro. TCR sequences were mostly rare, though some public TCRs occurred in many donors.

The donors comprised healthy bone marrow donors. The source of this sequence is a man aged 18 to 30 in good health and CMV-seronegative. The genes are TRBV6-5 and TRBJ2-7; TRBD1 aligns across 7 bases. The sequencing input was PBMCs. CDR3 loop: CASSSGQMYSYEQYF. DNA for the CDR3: TGTGCCAGCAGTTCGGGACAGATGTACTCCTACGAGCAGTACTTC.